These 9 T cell receptor beta chains originate from one sample sequenced in a study of cytomegalovirus exposure and HLA in healthy donors. The protocol was immunoSEQ multiplex PCR, while the TCRdb copy is restricted to in-frame clones and leaves out a portion. The sample lists about 110,000 clones; 90% to 97% were seen once. Source material: PBMCs. The receptor set was obtained from a young woman in good health and CMV-seronegative.

This chain connects TRBV28 to TRBJ2-7, with 7 nucleotides matching TRBD2. The CDR3 contains 14 residues. CDR1 and CDR2 (germline): MDHEN, SYDVKM. V was pared by 2 bases and J by 3 bases, with 4 bases of the junction left unmatched. CDR3 coding DNA: TGTGCCAGCAGTTTAGGCGGGGGAAACTACGAGCAGTACTTC. Protein: CASSLGGGNYEQYF. The complete variable domain, with remaining parts taken from reference TRBV28 and TRBJ2-7, reads DVKVTQSSRYLVKRTGEKVFLECVQDMDHENMFWYRQDPGLGLRLIYFSYDVKMKEKGDIPEGYSVSREKKERFSLILESASTNQTSMYLCASSLGGGNYEQYFGPGTRLTVT.

The rearrangement joins TRBV10-3 to TRBJ2-7; weak D call: TRBD1 (5 bases). The germline CDR1 and CDR2 sequences are ENHRY and SYGVKD. CDR3 length: 13 residues. Deletions cut 4 bases from V and 5 bases from J, with 12 bases between. CDR3 in amino acids: CAISGQPGNEQYF. In nucleotides, the CDR3 is TGTGCCATCAGTGGACAGCCTGGTAACGAGCAGTACTTC.

This chain uses TRBV4-1 with TRBJ1-1; 9 bases are a match to TRBD1. The ends lost 4 bases at V and 5 bases at J; junction bases unmatched: 5. The germline V gene has CDR1 MGHRA and CDR2 YSYEKL. This CDR3 has 14 amino acids. The chain's CDR3 is CASSPRQGETEAFF. CDR3 sequence (DNA): TGCGCCAGCAGCCCTAGACAGGGGGAAACTGAAGCTTTCTTT.

J is TRBJ1-6 and V is TRBV4-1; D remains ambiguous. The CDR3 loop spans 18 amino acids. Trimming stripped 2 bases from V and 0 bases from J, with 14 bases between. Germline assignment: CDR1 MGHRA and CDR2 YSYEKL. This CDR3 is CASSQLSVGFSYNSPLHF. The CDR3 region has the DNA TGCGCCAGCAGCCAACTGAGCGTGGGTTTCTCCTATAATTCACCCCTCCACTTT.

The gene calls are TRBV5-1 and TRBJ1-1; possible D gene TRBD1, 6 bases. V shed 1 base and J shed 10 bases, with 14 bases lying between them. The CDR3 loop spans 13 amino acids. Per the germline V gene, CDR1 is SGHRS and CDR2 is YFSETQ. CDR3 in amino acids: CASSLRQGKGAFF. In DNA, the CDR3 is TGCGCCAGCAGCTTGCGGCAGGGGAAAGGAGCTTTCTTT. The variable domain in full, with the rest retrieved from reference TRBV5-1 and TRBJ1-1, is KAGVTQTPRYLIKTRGQQVTLSCSPISGHRSVSWYQQTPGQGLQFLFEYFSETQRNKGNFPGRFSGRQFSNSRSEMNVSTLELGDSALYLCASSLRQGKGAFFGQGTRLTVV.

This clone was seen once. This chain uses TRBV6-1 with TRBJ1-5; D might be TRBD1 (5 bases). The germline V and J ends were trimmed by 6 bases and 4 bases, with 10 bases remaining between them. The germline gives CDR1 MNHNS, CDR2 SASEGT. The CDR3 runs 13 residues. CDR3 residues: CASRVDTNQPQHF. The CDR3 bases are TGTGCCAGCAGGGTGGACACAAATCAGCCCCAGCATTTT.

The rearrangement joins TRBV6-6 to TRBJ2-1; no clear D. V shed 5 bases and J shed 5 bases, with 4 bases lying between them. Germline CDR1 is MNHNY and CDR2 is SVGAGI (reference sequence). CDR3 length: 11 residues. CDR3 bases: TGTGCCAGCAGTGTCGACAATGAGCAGTTCTTC. Its translation: CASSVDNEQFF.

V gene TRBV27 combines with J gene TRBJ2-6, with 9 bases identical to TRBD1. Germline V lookup: CDR1 MNHEY, CDR2 SMNVEV (reference sequence). CDR3 length equals 17 residues. With 5 bases clipped from V and 1 base from J, the junction kept 6 bases outside the gene matches. The DNA of the CDR3 is TGTGCCAGCAGTAGGGGACAGGGTTCTTCTGGGGCCAACGTCCTGACTTTC. Translation: CASSRGQGSSGANVLTF.

This chain joins TRBV7-3 and TRBJ2-3; D unclear. The CDR3 runs 15 residues. Germline V gene data show CDR1 as SGHTA and CDR2 as FQGTGA. V lost 2 bases and J lost 2, with 11 bases in between. CDR3 bases: TGTGCCAGCAGCTTATCCCCCGACATCACAGATACGCAGTATTTT. Translating it yields CASSLSPDITDTQYF.